The 6 T cell receptor beta chains presented below share a single source sample, sequenced in a study of shared clonotypes between healthy human individuals. Measured with immunoSEQ multiplex PCR; TCRdb has only the in-frame clones, and not every one. The table records fewer than 1 million clones, about 96% of them present only once. The naive CD8 subset, CD45RO-negative cells positively selected for CCR7, excluded terminally differentiated effector memory CD45RA+ cells. Sequences were obtained from naive CD8+ T cells sorted from blood. All receptors derive from a man aged 25 to 45 in good health.

J is TRBJ1-2 and V is TRBV28; TRBD1 agrees at 8 bases. This CDR3 contains 15 residues. The germline CDR1 and CDR2 sequences are MDHEN and SYDVKM. Unmatched junction bases numbered 10, after V lost 7 bases and J lost 3 bases. DNA for the CDR3: TGTGCCAGCAATGCTAGGTACAGGGGGGACTATGGCTACACCTTC. It encodes CASNARYRGDYGYTF.

This chain links TRBV7-9 with TRBJ1-2; 7 bases line up with TRBD1. With 7 bases clipped from V and 5 bases from J, the junction kept 19 bases outside the gene matches. This CDR3 region has 17 residues. Germline CDR1 is SEHNR and CDR2 is FQNEAQ (reference sequence). The DNA of the CDR3 is TGTGCCAGCACACCCCATTCCAAGAAGGGGGCTGGGTATGGCTACACCTTC. The encoded protein is CASTPHSKKGAGYGYTF.

The chain recombines TRBV5-1 with TRBJ1-5; 7 bases are shared with TRBD1. There are 15 residues in the CDR3. Germline V CDR1 and CDR2: SGHRS, YFSETQ. Trimming cost V 5 bases and J 0 bases; bases outside gene matches: 5. The CDR3 DNA reads TGCGCCAGCAGTCGACAGGGTGTTAGCAATCAGCCCCAGCATTTT. Translated: CASSRQGVSNQPQHF.

Comments on this clone: The same CDR3 can be traced to other DNA sequences in this sample. The chain recombines TRBV4-1 with TRBJ2-7; D possibly corresponds to TRBD1 (5 bases). This CDR3 has 14 residues. Germline values: CDR1 MGHRA, CDR2 YSYEKL. Trimming removed 1 base at V and 4 bases at J, with 11 bases between. The CDR3 region has the DNA TGCGCCAGCAGCCAAGTGGGCGACAGTTACGAGCAGTACTTC. Translation gives CASSQVGDSYEQYF.

V gene TRBV27 combines with J gene TRBJ2-1; D perhaps matches TRBD1 (5 bases). This CDR3 is 14 amino acids long. Germline V lookup: CDR1 MNHEY, CDR2 SMNVEV (reference sequence). V was trimmed by 6 bases and J by 4 bases, leaving 13 bases between them. The CDR3 nucleotides are TGTGCCAGCAGGGGCAGGGAATTATACAATGAGCAGTTCTTC. This codes for CASRGRELYNEQFF.

The chain uses TRBV27 and TRBJ2-1; D possibly corresponds to TRBD1 (5 bases). The CDR3 is 17 residues long. The V and J ends lost 6 bases and 5 bases respectively, with 23 bases between them. The germline gives CDR1 MNHEY, CDR2 SMNVEV (reference sequence). DNA for the CDR3: TGTGCCAGCAGCGCCACCACGATAGGGGTTGCGGACAATGAGCAGTTCTTC. Translating gives CASSATTIGVADNEQFF.